These 21 T cell receptor beta chains originate from one sample sequenced in a study of chemoradiotherapy in HPV16-positive cancers. Repertoires were generated with immunoSEQ multiplex PCR, while TCRdb's copy carries only in-frame clones and drops some. The sample comprises some 11,000 clones, about three fifths of which are singletons, and around 15% rests with the top ten. Sample acquisition took place from a patient who underwent chemoradiotherapy. The receptors stem from a human donor with HPV-associated anogenital cancer.

This clone has just one count. The chain has TRBV29-1 and TRBJ1-4; the match to TRBD1 covers 8 bases. CDR3 length: 14 amino acids. Germline V gives CDR1 SQVTM, CDR2 ANQGSEA. V gave up 4 bases and J gave up 10 bases; unmatched junction bases: 11. CDR3 sequence reads: CSVASETGVGKLFF. The CDR3 DNA is TGCAGCGTTGCATCCGAGACAGGGGTTGGAAAACTGTTTTTT.

This clone has a single count. The chain recombines TRBV5-6 with TRBJ1-4; 10 nucleotides match TRBD1. The V gene's germline CDR1 is SGHDT and CDR2 YYEEEE. The CDR3 contains 15 residues. V shed 5 bases, J shed 6 bases, and the junction held 7 bases outside the gene matches. In DNA form, the CDR3 reads TGTGCCAGCAGTCTTAGTGGGACAGGGGATGAAAAACTGTTTTTT. Protein: CASSLSGTGDEKLFF.

This rearrangement joins TRBV7-3 to TRBJ1-5, with D possibly matching TRBD1 (5 bases). The V and J ends lost 5 bases and 3 bases respectively, with 8 bases between them. Germline V gene lookup returns CDR1 SGHTA and CDR2 FQGTGA. This CDR3 is 13 amino acids long. DNA of the CDR3: TGTGCCAGCAGCCCAGGGATCAATCAGCCCCAGCATTTT. It codes for CASSPGINQPQHF.

The chain employs TRBV28 and TRBJ2-5; D might be TRBD1 (5 bases). The CDR3 is 15 amino acids. The V and J ends lost 3 bases and 2 bases respectively, with 13 bases between them. From germline, CDR1 is MDHEN and CDR2 SYDVKM. CDR3 sequence (DNA): TGTGCCAGCAGTTTTTCGCAGGGTAGGCAAGAGACCCAGTACTTC. It codes for CASSFSQGRQETQYF.

The chain carries TRBV19 and TRBJ2-2; no definite D call. Trimming took 5 bases from V and 1 from J, leaving 14 bases between them. The CDR3 spans 16 residues. Germline CDR1 is LNHDA and CDR2 is SQIVND (reference sequence). This CDR3 is CASSPPGFGNTGELFF. The CDR3 DNA reads as TGTGCCAGTAGTCCCCCTGGTTTCGGGAACACCGGGGAGCTGTTTTTT.

V is TRBV14 and J is TRBJ2-1; TRBD2 is a possible D gene (5 bases). V lost 2 bases to trimming and J lost 3 bases, with 11 bases between them. This CDR3 contains 15 residues. Germline-derived CDR1 and CDR2 are SGHDN and FVKESK. The CDR3 region has the DNA TGTGCCAGCAGCCAAATAACGGGAAGCTACAATGAGCAGTTCTTC. This sequence encodes CASSQITGSYNEQFF.

There are a few counts of this clone. The chain couples TRBV6-1 to TRBJ2-6, with TRBD1 identical over 9 bases. Germline assignment: CDR1 MNHNS and CDR2 SASEGT. With V trimmed by 7 bases and J by 3 bases, 4 bases remained unmatched. This CDR3 is built from 15 residues. Here the CDR3 DNA reads TGTGCCAGCACGGGACAGGGTTTTGGGGCCAACGTCCTGACTTTC. It yields the protein CASTGQGFGANVLTF.

The rearrangement uses TRBV5-4 and TRBJ2-2; D unclear. Germline CDR1 and CDR2: SGHNT and YYREEE (reference sequence). The CDR3 runs 13 residues. Trimming pared 2 bases from V and 5 bases from J, leaving 7 bases between. In DNA, the CDR3 is TGTGCCAGCAGCTTCGACCCTACCGGGGAGCTGTTTTTT. This encodes CASSFDPTGELFF.

This clone was seen more than once but under ten times. CDR3 in DNA: TGTGCCAGCAGGTCCGGGACAGGGAGTGACAATGAGCAGTTCTTC. Its translation is CASRSGTGSDNEQFF. The chain joins TRBV2 to TRBJ2-1; 9 nucleotides line up with TRBD1. The CDR3 loop spans 15 amino acids. The V and J ends lost 6 bases and 5 bases, in that order; junction bases with no gene match: 8. CDR1 and CDR2 (germline): SNHLY, FYNNEI.

The rearrangement joins TRBV5-5 to TRBJ1-1; D is ambiguous. V gave up 7 bases and J gave up 5 bases, with 15 bases separating them. CDR1 is SGHKS and CDR2 is YYEKEE in the germline V gene (reference sequence). CDR3 size: 13 residues. The CDR3 region is CASEKIDLTEAFF. The CDR3 DNA sequence: TGTGCCAGCGAGAAAATAGATCTGACTGAAGCTTTCTTT. The full variable domain, rest sourced from reference TRBV5-5 and TRBJ1-1, is DAGVTQSPTHLIKTRGQQVTLRCSPISGHKSVSWYQQVLGQGPQFIFQYYEKEERGRGNFPDRFSARQFPNYSSELNVNALLLGDSALYLCASEKIDLTEAFFGQGTRLTVV.

The rearrangement uses TRBV6-1 and TRBJ2-7; 7 bases match TRBD2. V lost 4 bases, J lost 3 bases, and 3 bases stayed unmatched. The V gene's germline CDR1 is MNHNS and CDR2 SASEGT. This CDR3 spans 13 amino acids. CDR3 DNA: TGTGCCAGCAGTGCCGGGGGGAACTACGAGCAGTACTTC. Its protein is CASSAGGNYEQYF.

In its sample, this clone was seen a few times. The chain carries TRBV28 and TRBJ1-6; a possible D gene is TRBD1 (6 bases). V lost 3 bases, J lost 11 bases, and 14 bases lay in between. This CDR3 contains 14 residues. The germline V gene encodes CDR1 MDHEN and CDR2 SYDVKM. The CDR3 DNA reads TGTGCCAGCAGTTTGGGGCAGGGGAAGGCACCCCTCCACTTT. It encodes CASSLGQGKAPLHF. Drawing the rest from reference TRBV28 and TRBJ1-6, the complete variable domain is DVKVTQSSRYLVKRTGEKVFLECVQDMDHENMFWYRQDPGLGLRLIYFSYDVKMKEKGDIPEGYSVSREKKERFSLILESASTNQTSMYLCASSLGQGKAPLHFGNGTRLTVT.

This clone was detected only a few times. The rearrangement joins TRBV5-1 to TRBJ2-3, with D possibly TRBD2 on 6 matching bases. V gave up 4 bases and J gave up 2 bases, with 8 bases separating them. The CDR3 consists of 13 residues. Germline CDR1 reads SGHRS; CDR2 reads YFSETQ. CDR3 in amino acids: CASSRDFTDTQYF. As DNA, the CDR3 is TGCGCCAGCAGCCGGGACTTCACAGATACGCAGTATTTT.

The chain employs TRBV27 and TRBJ2-2; 7 bases are a match to TRBD1. V trimming: 1 base; J trimming: 3 bases; junction bases outside the gene matches: 8. CDR3 length: 17 residues. CDR1 MNHEY and CDR2 SMNVEV come from the germline V gene (reference sequence). The CDR3 spells CASSLYSGTVHTGELFF. The CDR3 DNA reads as TGTGCCAGCAGTTTATACTCCGGGACAGTACACACCGGGGAGCTGTTTTTT.

The V call is TRBV10-3, the J call TRBJ2-7; 10 bases fit TRBD1. Germline lookup yields CDR1 ENHRY and CDR2 SYGVKD. The CDR3 length is 13 residues. The V gene end was trimmed by 7 bases and the J gene end by 5 bases; junction bases not matched to a gene: 5. CDR3 sequence: CAIKGQGFHEQYF. The CDR3, as DNA: TGTGCCATCAAGGGACAGGGGTTCCACGAGCAGTACTTC.

V is TRBV5-6 and J is TRBJ1-6; 8 bases map to TRBD1. Germline V gene lookup returns CDR1 SGHDT and CDR2 YYEEEE. There are 18 residues in the CDR3. Germline trimming cut 1 base from V and 6 bases from J; bases unmatched to any gene: 12. The CDR3 DNA reads TGTGCCAGCAGCTTGTTGGGCCAGGGGGCAGGTGTTAATTCACCCCTCCACTTT. This sequence encodes CASSLLGQGAGVNSPLHF.

This chain links TRBV19 with TRBJ2-3, with a weak D call TRBD1 (5 bases). The germline V gene has CDR1 LNHDA and CDR2 SQIVND (reference sequence). The CDR3 covers 13 residues. Trimming shortened V by 5 bases and J by 2 bases, and 8 bases separated the two germline ends. CDR3 sequence (DNA): TGTGCCAGTAGTTACAGGAACACAGATACGCAGTATTTT. Translation gives CASSYRNTDTQYF.

CDR3 loop: CATSGTGGRSYNEQFF. In DNA, the CDR3 is TGTGCCACCAGCGGTACAGGGGGTCGCTCCTACAATGAGCAGTTCTTC. The chain couples TRBV15 to TRBJ2-1; 8 bases match TRBD1. V shed 5 bases and J 0 bases; nucleotides not matched to a gene: 6. CDR3 length: 16 residues. The germline gives CDR1 LNHNV, CDR2 YYDKDF (reference sequence). Using reference TRBV15 and TRBJ2-1 for the parts outside the CDR3, the full variable domain is DAMVIQNPRYQVTQFGKPVTLSCSQTLNHNVMYWYQQKSSQAPKLLFHYYDKDFNNEADTPDNFQSRRPNTSFCFLDIRSPGLGDTAMYLCATSGTGGRSYNEQFFGPGTRLTVL.

This sequence joins TRBV30 and TRBJ2-3; 8 positions agree with TRBD2. The germline gives CDR1 GTSNPN, CDR2 SVGIG (reference sequence). Losses at the gene ends were 7 bases for V and 6 bases for J; bases not matched to a gene: 15. The length of the CDR3 is 15 residues. The CDR3 loop reads CASDPPGRADDTQYF. The CDR3 DNA reads TGTGCCTCCGATCCCCCCGGGAGGGCGGACGATACGCAGTATTTT.

This clone showed up just a few times. The chain joins TRBV4-1 to TRBJ1-4; D gene unclear. The germline V gene has CDR1 MGHRA and CDR2 YSYEKL. V lost 1 base and J 3 bases, leaving 6 bases between the germline ends. The CDR3 is 14 residues long. The CDR3 region is CASSQGVANEKLFF. DNA of the CDR3: TGCGCCAGCAGCCAAGGGGTGGCTAATGAAAAACTGTTTTTT.

By share, this clone counts as medium-sized (0.01 to 0.1%). This rearrangement joins TRBV6-4 to TRBJ2-1; TRBD2 matches 10 bases. Germline loops: CDR1 MRHNA, CDR2 SNTAGT. The J segment lost 7 bases and the V segment lost 6 bases, leaving 9 bases of the junction unmatched. The length of the CDR3 is 15 residues. The CDR3 bases are TGTGCCAGCAGGCCGACTAGCGGGCTTAGTAATGAGCAGTTCTTC. Its translation: CASRPTSGLSNEQFF.